These 32 T cell receptor beta chains were sequenced from one sample in a study of Siglec-9 on CD8 T cells in melanoma. Measured with immunoSEQ multiplex PCR; TCRdb has only the in-frame clones, and not every one. The sample shows 25,000 to 35,000 clones, 80% of them seen only once. Specimen: Siglec-9- CD8+ T cells sorted from blood. The receptor set was obtained from a human donor in good health.

The V call is TRBV2, the J call TRBJ2-1; no reliable D call. The CDR3 covers 13 residues. V lost 5 bases to trimming and J lost 7 bases, with 12 bases between them. The V gene's germline CDR1 is SNHLY and CDR2 FYNNEI. Written as DNA, the CDR3 is TGTGCCAGCAGTTCGCCGTTCGGGAATGAGCAGTTCTTC. This sequence encodes CASSSPFGNEQFF.

This chain connects TRBV29-1 to TRBJ2-1; 8 nucleotides agree with TRBD1. The junction had 10 bases not matched to a gene; V was cut back by 7 bases and J by 8 bases. This CDR3 is 13 amino acids long. The germline V gene has CDR1 SQVTM and CDR2 ANQGSEA. The DNA for the CDR3 is TGCAGCGCAGAGACAGGGGCAGTGCATGAGCAGTTCTTC. This encodes CSAETGAVHEQFF.

The chain joins TRBV28 to TRBJ2-7; D is ambiguous. Trimming stripped 3 bases from V and 4 bases from J, with 7 bases between. CDR1 is MDHEN and CDR2 is SYDVKM in the germline V gene. This CDR3 has 12 amino acids. The CDR3 protein is CASSFRPYEQYF. CDR3 coding DNA: TGTGCCAGCAGTTTCCGACCTTACGAGCAGTACTTC. Filled out from reference TRBV28 and TRBJ2-7, the complete variable domain reads DVKVTQSSRYLVKRTGEKVFLECVQDMDHENMFWYRQDPGLGLRLIYFSYDVKMKEKGDIPEGYSVSREKKERFSLILESASTNQTSMYLCASSFRPYEQYFGPGTRLTVT.

The V and J genes are TRBV9 and TRBJ1-4, with D uncertain. The CDR3 consists of 13 residues. Trimming cost V 3 bases and J 4 bases, with 7 bases left between them. Germline CDR1 is SGDLS and CDR2 is YYNGEE. CDR3 coding DNA: TGTGCCAGCAGCGGCACGGGTAATGAAAAACTGTTTTTT. Its translation: CASSGTGNEKLFF.

The V call is TRBV2, the J call TRBJ2-4; a weak D match, TRBD1 (5 bases). V lost 6 bases to trimming and J lost 0 bases, with 15 bases between them. This CDR3 is 16 amino acids long. Germline values: CDR1 SNHLY, CDR2 FYNNEI. CDR3 DNA: TGTGCCAGCAGACTCGGACAAGTACTAGCCAAAAACATTCAGTACTTC. Amino acids: CASRLGQVLAKNIQYF.

The chain couples TRBV2 to TRBJ2-1; 7 bases align to TRBD2. CDR3 length equals 15 residues. CDR1 and CDR2 from the germline V gene are SNHLY and FYNNEI. Trimming at V came to 3 bases and at J to 4 bases, leaving 6 bases not matched to a gene. The CDR3: CASSERDYLYNEQFF. CDR3 DNA sequence: TGTGCCAGCAGTGAGCGGGACTACCTATACAATGAGCAGTTCTTC.

This chain connects TRBV27 to TRBJ2-1; possible D gene TRBD1, 5 bases. CDR1 and CDR2 (germline): MNHEY, SMNVEV (reference sequence). The V end was cut by 5 bases, the J end by 3 bases, with 8 bases between. The CDR3 loop spans 13 amino acids. CDR3 amino acids: CASSPGHYNEQFF. The CDR3 bases are TGTGCCAGCAGTCCAGGACACTACAATGAGCAGTTCTTC.

The rearrangement links TRBV19 to TRBJ2-7; 7 bases are a match to TRBD1. CDR1 and CDR2 from the germline V gene are LNHDA and SQIVND (reference sequence). The CDR3 runs 15 residues. J gave up 3 bases and V 5 bases, and 10 bases lay outside the gene matches. As DNA, the CDR3 is TGTGCCAGTAGTTTTACAGGGGATCCTTACTACGAGCAGTACGTC. Translating gives CASSFTGDPYYEQYV.

Here the CDR3 reads CASSLRLTGTNSGNTIYF. The CDR3 DNA reads as TGTGCCAGCAGCTTGCGGCTCACAGGGACCAACTCTGGAAACACCATATATTTT. This chain joins TRBV7-2 and TRBJ1-3; TRBD1 is a possible D gene (6 bases). Per germline, CDR1 SGHTA and CDR2 FQGNSA. V was cut by 3 bases and J by 0 bases, with 18 bases left in between. The CDR3 length is 18 residues.

The count of this clone is one. The V gene is TRBV4-1, the J gene TRBJ2-5, with D unresolved. CDR3 length equals 14 residues. Trimming shortened V by 4 bases and J by 2 bases, and 11 bases separated the two germline ends. Germline V gene data show CDR1 as MGHRA and CDR2 as YSYEKL. CDR3 loop: CASSPHTEQETQYF. In DNA form, the CDR3 reads TGCGCCAGCAGCCCCCACACAGAGCAAGAGACCCAGTACTTC.

Only a few counts were recorded for this clone. The chain links TRBV6-1 to TRBJ1-1; TRBD1 is a possible D gene (5 bases). The germline V gene has CDR1 MNHNS and CDR2 SASEGT. V was shortened by 7 bases and J by 1 base, with 10 bases between the two germline ends. The CDR3 is made up of 13 amino acids. CDR3 nucleotides: TGTGCCAGCATGCAGGGATGGAACACTGAAGCTTTCTTT. This sequence encodes CASMQGWNTEAFF.

The chain uses TRBV7-8 and TRBJ2-3; a weak D match, TRBD1 (5 bases). This CDR3 has 16 amino acids. V lost 1 base, J lost 1 base, and 12 bases lay in between. CDR1 SGHVS and CDR2 FQNEAQ come from the germline V gene. The CDR3 here is CASSLVSPRGTDTQYF. For the CDR3, the DNA is TGTGCCAGCAGCTTAGTGTCCCCCAGGGGCACAGATACGCAGTATTTT. Drawing the rest from reference TRBV7-8 and TRBJ2-3, the complete variable domain is GAGVSQSPRYKVAKRGQDVALRCDPISGHVSLFWYQQALGQGPEFLTYFQNEAQLDKSGLPSDRFFAERPEGSVSTLKIQRTQQEDSAVYLCASSLVSPRGTDTQYFGPGTRLTVL.

J is TRBJ1-6 and V is TRBV6-1; 7 bases agree with TRBD1. The CDR3 is 19 residues long. CDR1 and CDR2 (germline): MNHNS, SASEGT. V lost 0 bases to trimming and J lost 4 bases; unmatched junction nucleotides: 12. CDR3: CASSEAVLLWDRYNSPLHF. The CDR3 nucleotides are TGTGCCAGCAGTGAAGCCGTGCTGCTTTGGGACAGATATAATTCACCCCTCCACTTT.

The CDR3 reads CASSPGPRVGYTF. The CDR3 DNA reads as TGTGCCAGCAGTCCCGGTCCCAGGGTGGGCTACACCTTC. V is TRBV27 and J is TRBJ1-2; TRBD1 is a possible D gene (5 bases). The CDR3 covers 13 residues. The V and J ends lost 5 bases and 8 bases respectively, with 15 bases between them. Germline V lookup: CDR1 MNHEY, CDR2 SMNVEV (reference sequence).

The chain employs TRBV5-1 and TRBJ1-1, with D unresolved. This CDR3 comprises 15 residues. CDR1 and CDR2 (germline): SGHRS, YFSETQ. Deletions cut 1 base from V and 0 bases from J, with 10 bases between. CDR3 nucleotide sequence: TGCGCCAGCAGCTTGCTGGATGCCTTGAACACTGAAGCTTTCTTT. Translation gives CASSLLDALNTEAFF.

V is TRBV28 and J is TRBJ2-7; no definite D call. The CDR3 is 12 amino acids. The germline V gene encodes CDR1 MDHEN and CDR2 SYDVKM. Trimming stripped 4 bases from V and 0 bases from J, with 4 bases between. The CDR3 DNA reads TGTGCCAGCAGTTCATACTCCTACGAGCAGTACGTC. It specifies CASSSYSYEQYV.

The J gene is TRBJ1-4, the V gene TRBV11-2, with a possible D match to TRBD1 (6 bases). V shed 4 bases and J shed 3 bases, with 12 bases lying between them. From germline, CDR1 is SGHAT and CDR2 FQNNGV. This CDR3 comprises 15 residues. The CDR3 nucleotides are TGTGCCAGCAGCTCATACAGGGCGGCTAATGAAAAACTGTTTTTT. Translating gives CASSSYRAANEKLFF.

This rearrangement joins TRBV5-5 to TRBJ2-7; D is possibly TRBD2 (5 bases). The V and J ends lost 3 bases and 0 bases respectively, with 19 bases between them. The length of the CDR3 is 17 residues. Germline CDR1 reads SGHKS; CDR2 reads YYEKEE (reference sequence). The CDR3 DNA reads as TGTGCCAGCAGCTCACTATCTTGGACGGGGAGCTCCTACGAGCAGTACGTC. It translates to CASSSLSWTGSSYEQYV.

The CDR3 sequence is CASSVPREDIGGAEAFF. As DNA, the CDR3 is TGTGCCAGCAGTGTTCCCAGGGAGGACATCGGGGGCGCTGAAGCTTTCTTT. The chain recombines TRBV7-6 with TRBJ1-1, with D possibly TRBD1 on 6 matching bases. The CDR3 is 17 residues long. V was trimmed by 6 bases and J by 6 bases, leaving 26 bases between them. Per germline, CDR1 SGHVS and CDR2 FNYEAQ.

This CDR3 reads CASSLRGAAGNTIYF. CDR3 coding DNA: TGTGCCAGCAGTTTAAGGGGGGCCGCGGGAAACACCATATATTTT. The rearrangement links TRBV27 to TRBJ1-3; TRBD1 is a possible D gene (6 bases). CDR1 MNHEY and CDR2 SMNVEV come from the germline V gene (reference sequence). Trimming removed 2 bases at V and 4 bases at J, with 12 bases between. The CDR3 extends over 15 amino acids.

The chain couples TRBV9 to TRBJ1-5; 8 bases align to TRBD1. The CDR3 is 14 amino acids. After removal of 3 bases from V and 5 bases from J, the junction contained 4 bases not matched to a gene. Germline values: CDR1 SGDLS, CDR2 YYNGEE. As DNA, the CDR3 is TGTGCCAGCAGCGCTGGGACAGGCTATCAGCCCCAGCATTTT. Translating gives CASSAGTGYQPQHF.

The V and J genes are TRBV19 and TRBJ2-1; a possible D gene is TRBD2 (6 bases). This CDR3 has 15 amino acids. Per germline, CDR1 LNHDA and CDR2 SQIVND (reference sequence). V dropped 1 base and J dropped 5 bases, with 12 bases sitting between them. Written as DNA, the CDR3 is TGTGCCAGTAGTATAGGTATTAGCGGCCACAATGAGCAGTTCTTC. Amino acids: CASSIGISGHNEQFF.

Here the CDR3 DNA reads TGTGCCAGCAGTTATGGAGGGACAGAAAACATTCAGTACTTC. Its protein product is CASSYGGTENIQYF. The chain combines TRBV6-5 with TRBJ2-4; weak D call: TRBD1 (7 bases). CDR1 and CDR2 (germline): MNHEY, SVGAGI. This CDR3 spans 14 amino acids. Trimming left V 3 bases short and J 5 bases short, with 11 bases between.

The chain recombines TRBV7-8 with TRBJ1-1; D is perhaps TRBD1 (5 bases). Trimming removed 5 bases at V and 4 bases at J, with 26 bases between. The CDR3 is 18 amino acids. Per germline, CDR1 SGHVS and CDR2 FQNEAQ. The CDR3 loop reads CASSQSRGLGDVVTEAFF. CDR3 nucleotide sequence: TGTGCCAGCAGCCAAAGTCGGGGCCTAGGGGATGTTGTCACTGAAGCTTTCTTT. Based on the CDR3 plus reference TRBV7-8 and TRBJ1-1, the full variable domain is GAGVSQSPRYKVAKRGQDVALRCDPISGHVSLFWYQQALGQGPEFLTYFQNEAQLDKSGLPSDRFFAERPEGSVSTLKIQRTQQEDSAVYLCASSQSRGLGDVVTEAFFGQGTRLTVV.

The chain is built from TRBV11-2 and TRBJ2-7, with D hard to call. The CDR3 extends over 12 amino acids. Per germline, CDR1 SGHAT and CDR2 FQNNGV. V lost 5 bases and J lost 6, with 11 bases in between. CDR3 DNA: TGTGCCAGCAGCCAACCTGTGGGCGAGCAGTACGTC. Encoded protein: CASSQPVGEQYV.

The chain carries TRBV7-9 and TRBJ2-7; D may be TRBD1 (6 bases). Looked up from germline, CDR1 is SEHNR and CDR2 is FQNEAQ (reference sequence). Trimming removed 5 bases from V and 3 bases from J, with 14 bases in between. This CDR3 is built from 14 residues. CDR3 sequence: CASSNRGQSYEQYV. DNA of the CDR3: TGTGCCAGCAGCAACCGCGGACAGAGCTACGAGCAGTACGTC.

With regard to this clone: The junction differs from germline at one of its ends, possibly a read error. This chain uses TRBV4-1 with TRBJ2-7; TRBD2 might be the D (6 bases). Per the germline V gene, CDR1 is MGHRA and CDR2 is YSYEKL. The length of the CDR3 is 12 residues. This chain's CDR3 is CASSQGEVPPHF. The CDR3 DNA reads TGCGCCAGCAGCCAAGGGGAGGTTCCCCCGCACTTC.

The chain is built from TRBV27 and TRBJ2-7; 10 positions match TRBD2. Germline CDR1 is MNHEY and CDR2 is SMNVEV (reference sequence). The CDR3 totals 15 residues. After removal of 2 bases from V and 7 bases from J, the junction contained 8 bases not matched to a gene. The CDR3 sequence is CASSLTSGETGEQYV. In nucleotides, the CDR3 is TGTGCCAGCAGTTTAACTAGCGGGGAGACCGGGGAGCAGTACGTC.

The CDR3 loop is CASSSGGNGYTF. In DNA, the CDR3 is TGTGCCAGCAGTTCGGGCGGGAATGGCTACACCTTC. The chain is built from TRBV27 and TRBJ1-2, with unresolved D. The germline V gene has CDR1 MNHEY and CDR2 SMNVEV (reference sequence). The V end was cut by 4 bases, the J end by 6 bases, with 9 bases between. The CDR3 is 12 amino acids.

This rearrangement joins TRBV7-9 to TRBJ2-7, with D perhaps assigned TRBD1 or TRBD2 (5 bases each). CDR1 and CDR2 from the germline V gene are SEHNR and FQNEAQ (reference sequence). The ends were cut back, 4 bases at V and 3 bases at J, with 10 bases in the middle. The CDR3 is 13 amino acids. The CDR3 DNA reads as TGTGCCAGCAGCTCCGGGACGGGCTACGAGCAGTACTTC. This gives the protein CASSSGTGYEQYF.

The rearrangement joins TRBV11-3 to TRBJ2-1, with 7 bases aligning to TRBD1. Unmatched junction bases numbered 5, after V lost 5 bases and J lost 7 bases. CDR1 is SGHNT and CDR2 is YENEEA in the germline V gene. The CDR3 is 13 amino acids. CDR3 region: CASSPRTGNEQFF. The CDR3 DNA is TGTGCCAGCAGCCCCCGGACAGGAAATGAGCAGTTCTTC.

Details on this clone: The same CDR3 is also encoded by other DNA sequences in this sample. The gene calls are TRBV30 and TRBJ1-5; 10 nucleotides match TRBD1. V was clipped by 5 bases and J by 4 bases; unmatched bases: 2. The CDR3 sequence is 13 residues long. The germline V gene has CDR1 GTSNPN and CDR2 SVGIG (reference sequence). The CDR3 spells CAWGTGANQPQHF. The CDR3 DNA follows: TGTGCCTGGGGGACAGGGGCAAATCAGCCCCAGCATTTT.